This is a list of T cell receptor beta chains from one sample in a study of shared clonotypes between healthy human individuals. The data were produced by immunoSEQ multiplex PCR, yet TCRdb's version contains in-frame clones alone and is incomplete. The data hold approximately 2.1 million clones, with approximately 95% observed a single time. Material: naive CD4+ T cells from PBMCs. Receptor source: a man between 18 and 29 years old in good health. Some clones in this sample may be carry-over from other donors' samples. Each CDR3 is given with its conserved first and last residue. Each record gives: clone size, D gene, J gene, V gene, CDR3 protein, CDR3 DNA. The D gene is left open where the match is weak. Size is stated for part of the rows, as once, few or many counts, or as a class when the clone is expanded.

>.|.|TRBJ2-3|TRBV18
CASSPAGTDTQYF
TGTGCCAGCTCACCTGCCGGCACAGATACGCAGTATTTT
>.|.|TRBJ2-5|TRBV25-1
CASSEYRRGGETQYF
TGTGCCAGCAGTGAATATCGGAGGGGCGGAGAGACCCAGTACTTC
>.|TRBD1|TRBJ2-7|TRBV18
CASSPGTGYAYEQYF
TGTGCCAGCTCACCCGGGACAGGTTACGCCTACGAGCAGTACTTC
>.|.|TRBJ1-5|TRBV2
CASSTDTRGNQPQHF
TGTGCCAGCAGTACAGACACTCGGGGCAATCAGCCCCAGCATTTT
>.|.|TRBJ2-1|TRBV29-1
CSVDGTILYNEQFF
TGCAGCGTTGATGGTACCATCCTATACAATGAGCAGTTCTTC
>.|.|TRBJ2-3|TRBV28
CASSPGGGTPVDTQYF
TGTGCCAGCAGTCCCGGGGGCGGGACCCCGGTAGATACGCAGTATTTT
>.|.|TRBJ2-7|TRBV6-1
CASSASSGSYEQYF
TGTGCCAGCAGTGCTTCCAGTGGGTCCTACGAGCAGTACTTC
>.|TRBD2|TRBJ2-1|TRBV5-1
CASSLGLAGADEQFF
TGCGCCAGCAGCTTGGGACTAGCGGGAGCAGATGAGCAGTTCTTC
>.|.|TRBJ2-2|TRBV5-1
CASSLASRGTGELFF
TGCGCCAGCAGCTTGGCGAGCCGGGGGACCGGGGAGCTGTTTTTT
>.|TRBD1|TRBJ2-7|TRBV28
CASSLGGGGQGLAEQYF
TGTGCCAGCAGTTTAGGGGGCGGGGGACAGGGTCTAGCCGAGCAGTACTTC
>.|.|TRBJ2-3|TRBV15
CATSRDRLGTSLDTQYF
TGTGCCACCAGCAGAGATCGCTTGGGGACCTCGCTCGATACGCAGTATTTT
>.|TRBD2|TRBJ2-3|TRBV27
CASSPGTSRTDTQYF
TGTGCCAGCAGCCCCGGGACTAGCAGAACAGATACGCAGTATTTT
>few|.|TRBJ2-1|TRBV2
CASRPVSSYNEQFF
TGTGCCAGCCGACCCGTAAGCTCCTACAATGAGCAGTTCTTC
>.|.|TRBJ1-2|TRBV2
CASGGIGYGYTF
TGTGCCAGCGGTGGGATTGGCTATGGCTACACCTTC
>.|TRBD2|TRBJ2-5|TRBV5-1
CASSHSEGAGVLIETQYF
TGCGCCAGCAGCCACTCCGAGGGAGCGGGAGTTTTAATAGAGACCCAGTACTTC
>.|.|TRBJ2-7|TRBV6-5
CASALGVGYEQYF
TGTGCCAGCGCCCTCGGGGTGGGTTACGAGCAGTACTTC
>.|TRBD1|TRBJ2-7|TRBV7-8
CASSLVADRGYEQYF
TGTGCCAGCAGCTTAGTAGCGGACAGGGGCTACGAGCAGTACTTC
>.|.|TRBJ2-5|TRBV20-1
CSARPQGTQYF
TGCAGTGCTAGACCCCAGGGGACCCAGTACTTC
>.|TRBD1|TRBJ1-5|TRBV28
CASSLLGQGGQPQHF
TGTGCCAGCAGTCTCCTAGGACAGGGCGGACAGCCCCAGCATTTT
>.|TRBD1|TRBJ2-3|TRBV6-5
CASRTGGTDTQYF
TGTGCCAGCAGGACAGGGGGGACAGATACGCAGTATTTT
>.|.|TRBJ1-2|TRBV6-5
CASSPGAGGYGYTF
TGTGCCAGCAGCCCAGGGGCGGGCGGCTATGGCTACACCTTC
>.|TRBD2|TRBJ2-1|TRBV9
CASSVTGTTHYNEQFF
TGTGCCAGCAGCGTAACCGGGACTACCCATTACAATGAGCAGTTCTTC
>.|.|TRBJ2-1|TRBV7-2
CASGATRNSYNEQFF
TGTGCCAGCGGCGCCACCAGGAATTCCTACAATGAGCAGTTCTTC
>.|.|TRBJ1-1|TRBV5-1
CASRPGEVNTEAFF
TGCGCCAGCAGACCCGGGGAGGTGAACACTGAAGCTTTCTTT
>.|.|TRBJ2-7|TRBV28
CASSRIALYYEQYF
TGTGCCAGCAGTCGGATAGCCCTCTACTACGAGCAGTACTTC
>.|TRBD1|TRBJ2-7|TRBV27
CASTSPRGPHEQYF
TGTGCCAGCACCTCACCGAGGGGGCCCCACGAGCAGTACTTC
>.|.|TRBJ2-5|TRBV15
CATSRDEETQYF
TGTGCCACCAGCAGAGATGAGGAGACCCAGTACTTC
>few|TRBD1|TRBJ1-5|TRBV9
CASSADRGGNQPQHF
TGTGCCAGCAGCGCGGACAGGGGAGGCAATCAGCCCCAGCATTTT
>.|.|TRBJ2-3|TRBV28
CASSLQWTDTQYF
TGTGCCAGCAGTCTCCAATGGACAGATACGCAGTATTTT
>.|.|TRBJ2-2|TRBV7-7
CASTLGGTGELFF
TGTGCCAGCACCTTAGGGGGGACCGGGGAGCTGTTTTTT
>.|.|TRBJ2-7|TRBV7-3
CASRRDSYSYEQYF
TGTGCCAGCAGACGAGACAGTTACTCCTACGAGCAGTACTTC
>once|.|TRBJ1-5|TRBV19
CASSQGNQPQHF
TGTGCCAGTAGCCAGGGTAATCAGCCCCAGCATTTT
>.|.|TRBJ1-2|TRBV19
CASREGWSPNYGYTF
TGTGCCAGTAGAGAGGGGTGGAGTCCTAACTATGGCTACACCTTC
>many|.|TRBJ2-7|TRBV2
CASRVDGLGSYEQYF
TGTGCCAGCAGGGTAGACGGGTTGGGGTCCTACGAGCAGTACTTC
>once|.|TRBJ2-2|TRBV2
CASSEGGAGELFF
TGTGCCAGCAGTGAAGGGGGGGCCGGAGAGCTGTTTTTT
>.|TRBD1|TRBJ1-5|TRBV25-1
CASSPPGTGDRPQHF
TGTGCCAGCAGTCCGCCCGGGACAGGGGATCGGCCCCAGCATTTT
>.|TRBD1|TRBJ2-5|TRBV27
CASSPGTGAQETQYF
TGTGCCAGCAGCCCCGGGACAGGTGCACAAGAGACCCAGTACTTC
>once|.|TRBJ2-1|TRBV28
CASRHQNFNEQFF
TGTGCCAGCAGACACCAAAATTTCAATGAGCAGTTCTTC
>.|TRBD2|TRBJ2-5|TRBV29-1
CSVSLTSGETQYF
TGCAGCGTTTCCCTGACTAGCGGGGAGACCCAGTACTTC
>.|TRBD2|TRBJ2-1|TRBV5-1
CASSPNLGTSGYNEQFF
TGCGCCAGCAGCCCAAACCTAGGGACTAGCGGCTACAATGAGCAGTTCTTC
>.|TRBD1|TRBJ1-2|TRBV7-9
CASSLRDRGDGYTF
TGTGCCAGCAGCTTACGGGACAGGGGTGATGGCTACACCTTC
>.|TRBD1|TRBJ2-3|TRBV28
CASRLGTGPNWPGTDTQYF
TGTGCCAGCAGGCTAGGGACAGGGCCCAATTGGCCGGGCACAGATACGCAGTATTTT
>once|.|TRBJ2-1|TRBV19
CASRFGGGSSYNEQFF
TGTGCCAGTAGGTTCGGGGGCGGATCCTCCTACAATGAGCAGTTCTTC
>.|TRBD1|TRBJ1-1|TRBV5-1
CASSLGTGWPEAFF
TGCGCCAGCAGCTTGGGGACAGGGTGGCCTGAAGCTTTCTTT
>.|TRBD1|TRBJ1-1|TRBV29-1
CSVEGDRGHTEAFF
TGCAGCGTTGAAGGGGACAGGGGGCACACTGAAGCTTTCTTT
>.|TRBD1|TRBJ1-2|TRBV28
CASVVEGALYGYTF
TGTGCCAGCGTTGTAGAGGGGGCTCTGTATGGCTACACCTTC
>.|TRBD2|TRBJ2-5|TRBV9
CASSRVAGGETQYF
TGTGCCAGCAGCCGCGTAGCGGGAGGGGAGACCCAGTACTTC
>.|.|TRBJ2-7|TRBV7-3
CASSLTAGEPYEQYF
TGTGCCAGCAGCTTAACGGCAGGCGAGCCCTACGAGCAGTACTTC
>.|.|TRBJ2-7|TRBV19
CASSPYIGGGYEQYF
TGTGCCAGTAGTCCCTATATAGGTGGGGGCTACGAGCAGTACTTC
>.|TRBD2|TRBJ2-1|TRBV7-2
CASSLARTSGSGDEQFF
TGTGCCAGCAGCTTAGCGAGGACTAGCGGGAGTGGGGATGAGCAGTTCTTC